Each of the 30 T cell receptor beta chains below was sequenced from the same sample in a study of blood T cell repertoires in COVID-19. Method: immunoSEQ multiplex PCR; TCRdb's copy keeps in-frame clones and lacks some. The sample yields about 140,000 clones, over 70% seen once. The sequenced sample was peripheral blood. The receptors shown here come from an older woman with acute or convalescent COVID-19.

This clone showed up just once. V gene TRBV27 combines with J gene TRBJ2-5; D gene ambiguous. V was trimmed by 2 bases and J by 1 base, leaving 8 bases between them. This CDR3 region has 14 residues. Germline V gene lookup returns CDR1 MNHEY and CDR2 SMNVEV (reference sequence). For the CDR3, the DNA is TGTGCCAGCAGTTTACTACCTGCCCAAGAGACCCAGTACTTC. It encodes CASSLLPAQETQYF.

This clone was seen once. The rearrangement joins TRBV5-1 to TRBJ2-2; no firm D call. V was shortened by 0 bases and J by 1 base, with 7 bases between the two germline ends. The CDR3 covers 15 residues. Looked up from germline, CDR1 is SGHRS and CDR2 is YFSETQ. In DNA, the CDR3 is TGCGCCAGCAGCTTGGAACACAAGAACACCGGGGAGCTGTTTTTT. This encodes CASSLEHKNTGELFF.

The chain uses TRBV5-1 and TRBJ2-7; 9 positions agree with TRBD2. Trimming removed 3 bases from V and 3 bases from J; junction bases left unmatched: 7. CDR1 and CDR2 from the germline V gene are SGHRS and YFSETQ. The CDR3 totals 15 residues. The chain's CDR3 is CASSSTTSGRYEQYF. The CDR3 DNA follows: TGCGCCAGCAGCTCTACGACTAGCGGCCGCTACGAGCAGTACTTC.

The chain is built from TRBV5-1 and TRBJ2-7; the match to TRBD1 covers 10 bases. Losses at the gene ends were 0 bases for V and 0 bases for J; bases not matched to a gene: 6. Germline V gene sequence: CDR1 SGHRS, CDR2 YFSETQ. The length of the CDR3 is 17 residues. This CDR3 reads CASSLATGQGDSYEQYF. The CDR3 coding sequence is TGCGCCAGCAGCTTGGCAACCGGACAGGGGGACTCCTACGAGCAGTACTTC. The full variable domain, rest sourced from reference TRBV5-1 and TRBJ2-7, is KAGVTQTPRYLIKTRGQQVTLSCSPISGHRSVSWYQQTPGQGLQFLFEYFSETQRNKGNFPGRFSGRQFSNSRSEMNVSTLELGDSALYLCASSLATGQGDSYEQYFGPGTRLTVT.

This chain links TRBV28 with TRBJ1-6, with D perhaps TRBD1 (5 bases). Deletions cut 5 bases from V and 8 bases from J, with 13 bases between. Germline assignment: CDR1 MDHEN and CDR2 SYDVKM. The CDR3 sequence is 14 residues long. The CDR3 is CASSTGVEDSPLHF. CDR3 in DNA: TGTGCCAGCAGTACGGGGGTAGAGGATTCACCCCTCCACTTT. The whole variable domain, remainder taken from reference TRBV28 and TRBJ1-6, is DVKVTQSSRYLVKRTGEKVFLECVQDMDHENMFWYRQDPGLGLRLIYFSYDVKMKEKGDIPEGYSVSREKKERFSLILESASTNQTSMYLCASSTGVEDSPLHFGNGTRLTVT.

This sequence joins TRBV6-5 and TRBJ1-1, with TRBD1 as a possible D gene (6 bases). The CDR3 length is 14 residues. The V and J ends lost 4 bases and 1 base respectively, with 10 bases between them. Germline V gene data show CDR1 as MNHEY and CDR2 as SVGAGI. The CDR3 nucleotides read TGTGCCAGCAGTTTCAGGACAGAGAACACTGAAGCTTTCTTT. This codes for CASSFRTENTEAFF.

This rearrangement joins TRBV10-3 to TRBJ2-1, with TRBD1 matching over 9 bases. The CDR3 runs to 12 residues. CDR1 is ENHRY and CDR2 is SYGVKD in the germline V gene. J gave up 6 bases and V 11 bases, and 5 bases lay outside the gene matches. CDR3 amino acids: CAVGTGSNEQFF. The CDR3 DNA follows: TGTGCCGTTGGGACAGGGAGCAATGAGCAGTTCTTC.

The rearrangement links TRBV5-1 to TRBJ1-3; D is perhaps TRBD1 (5 bases). This CDR3 contains 17 residues. The V end lost 2 bases, the J end lost 0 bases, and 15 bases lay between the germline ends. Per germline, CDR1 SGHRS and CDR2 YFSETQ. In DNA form, the CDR3 reads TGCGCCAGCAGCTTAAACCCCACAGGAGCCTCTGGAAACACCATATATTTT. Protein sequence: CASSLNPTGASGNTIYF.

The chain uses TRBV29-1 and TRBJ1-1, with D tentatively TRBD1 (6 bases). V was trimmed by 3 bases and J by 8 bases, leaving 13 bases between them. Germline CDR1 and CDR2: SQVTM and ANQGSEA. The CDR3 is 12 amino acids. The CDR3 DNA reads as TGCAGCGTTGACGGCAGGGGTGAGGAAGCTTTCTTT. It encodes CSVDGRGEEAFF.

The chain is built from TRBV7-2 and TRBJ1-1, with D perhaps TRBD1 (6 bases). Trimming removed 5 bases from V and 1 base from J, with 11 bases in between. The CDR3 consists of 14 residues. Germline loops: CDR1 SGHTA, CDR2 FQGNSA. The CDR3 is CASSPQTGNTEAFF. CDR3 bases: TGTGCCAGCAGCCCCCAGACAGGGAACACTGAAGCTTTCTTT.

Of note for this clone: The same CDR3 arises from other DNA sequences in this sample as well. The rearrangement links TRBV6-1 to TRBJ2-1, with 9 bases identical to TRBD2. The V gene end was trimmed by 2 bases and the J gene end by 1 base; junction bases not matched to a gene: 0. The CDR3 is made up of 15 amino acids. The germline V gene encodes CDR1 MNHNS and CDR2 SASEGT. The CDR3 here is CASSELAGSYNEQFF. The CDR3 DNA reads as TGTGCCAGCAGTGAACTAGCGGGGTCCTACAATGAGCAGTTCTTC.

This chain links TRBV6-5 with TRBJ2-1, with a tentative D call TRBD2 (6 bases). Trimming pared 7 bases from V and 2 bases from J, leaving 12 bases between. This CDR3 region has 14 residues. The germline gives CDR1 MNHEY, CDR2 SVGAGI. The CDR3 sequence is CASTGRIPYNEQFF. The CDR3 nucleotides are TGTGCCAGCACAGGGAGGATCCCCTACAATGAGCAGTTCTTC.

The table lists this clone with many counts. The rearrangement uses TRBV28 and TRBJ2-7, with no clear D. Germline-derived CDR1 and CDR2 are MDHEN and SYDVKM. Trimming took 3 bases from V and 5 from J, leaving 14 bases between them. This CDR3 region has 14 residues. The CDR3 loop is CASSFSMEADEQYF. The CDR3 coding sequence is TGTGCCAGCAGTTTTAGCATGGAAGCAGACGAGCAGTACTTC.

The chain combines TRBV6-6 with TRBJ2-7; maybe TRBD1 (6 bases). Germline loops: CDR1 MNHNY, CDR2 SVGAGI (reference sequence). V dropped 5 bases and J dropped 3 bases, with 11 bases sitting between them. The CDR3 consists of 13 residues. For the CDR3, the DNA is TGTGCCAGCAGTAGACAGGAGATCTACGAGCAGTACTTC. It is translated as CASSRQEIYEQYF.

The chain has TRBV10-1 and TRBJ2-7; 11 nucleotides agree with TRBD1. The trim removed 0 bases at V and 6 bases at J, leaving 4 bases unmatched. Germline V gene data show CDR1 as WNHNN and CDR2 as SYGVQD (reference sequence). CDR3 size: 15 residues. The CDR3 reads CASSESGQGGLEQYF. The CDR3 DNA sequence: TGCGCCAGCAGTGAGTCGGGACAGGGGGGCCTCGAGCAGTACTTC.

The chain joins TRBV9 to TRBJ2-1, with 10 bases that match TRBD2. V was pared by 0 bases and J by 7 bases, with 10 bases of the junction left unmatched. Germline CDR1 SGDLS, CDR2 YYNGEE. This CDR3 comprises 17 residues. CDR3 sequence (DNA): TGTGCCAGCAGCGTAGATCTCCCTAGCGGGAGCATAAATGAGCAGTTCTTC. It encodes CASSVDLPSGSINEQFF.

The chain is built from TRBV5-4 and TRBJ2-7, with D tentatively TRBD2 (6 bases). There are 14 residues in the CDR3. The germline V gene encodes CDR1 SGHNT and CDR2 YYREEE (reference sequence). Trimming pared 2 bases from V and 6 bases from J, leaving 15 bases between. CDR3 sequence (DNA): TGTGCCAGCAGCTTACCGGGAGTGGTTGGCGAGCAGTACTTC. This gives the protein CASSLPGVVGEQYF.

V gene TRBV7-9 combines with J gene TRBJ1-4; D is undetermined. With 3 bases removed from V and 8 bases from J, the gap between germline ends came to 16 bases. Per the germline V gene, CDR1 is SEHNR and CDR2 is FQNEAQ (reference sequence). The CDR3 has 15 residues. CDR3 in amino acids: CASSFSERVREKLFF. The CDR3 DNA is TGTGCCAGCAGCTTTTCAGAGAGGGTTAGGGAAAAACTGTTTTTT.

V usage is TRBV5-6 and J usage is TRBJ1-4; D unresolved. Germline V gives CDR1 SGHDT, CDR2 YYEEEE. The CDR3 totals 16 residues. Trimming shortened V by 0 bases and J by 0 bases, and 9 bases separated the two germline ends. Written as DNA, the CDR3 is TGTGCCAGCAGCTTGGGTCTAGGTGCAACTAATGAAAAACTGTTTTTT. Translation gives CASSLGLGATNEKLFF.

This clone was counted only a few times. The chain has TRBV7-8 and TRBJ2-5, with 7 bases identical to TRBD2. Germline V lookup: CDR1 SGHVS, CDR2 FQNEAQ. The CDR3 extends over 17 amino acids. The trim removed 5 bases at V and 6 bases at J, leaving 18 bases unmatched. The CDR3 loop reads CASSAMPAGVRVKTQYF. The CDR3 DNA follows: TGTGCCAGCAGCGCAATGCCTGCGGGGGTAAGGGTCAAGACCCAGTACTTC.

V is TRBV5-1 and J is TRBJ2-7; perhaps TRBD2 as D (6 bases). Germline lookup yields CDR1 SGHRS and CDR2 YFSETQ. The CDR3 is 14 residues long. V gave up 2 bases and J gave up 6 bases, with 15 bases separating them. The CDR3 DNA reads TGCGCCAGCAGCTTACCGGGGAGGACTACCGAGCAGTACTTC. Protein: CASSLPGRTTEQYF.

This clone turned up a few times. The rearrangement links TRBV19 to TRBJ2-7, with TRBD2 identical over 8 bases. Looked up from germline, CDR1 is LNHDA and CDR2 is SQIVND (reference sequence). V shed 1 base and J 5 bases; nucleotides not matched to a gene: 4. The CDR3 totals 14 residues. As DNA, the CDR3 is TGTGCCAGTAGTATAGCAGCGGGAGTAGACGAGCAGTACTTC. This gives the protein CASSIAAGVDEQYF.

CDR3 sequence reads: CASRVGESTDTQYF. CDR3 coding DNA: TGCGCCAGTCGAGTCGGAGAGAGCACAGATACGCAGTATTTT. The rearrangement uses TRBV4-1 and TRBJ2-3; D uncertain. The germline V and J ends were trimmed by 9 bases and 0 bases, with 13 bases remaining between them. CDR1 and CDR2 (germline): MGHRA, YSYEKL. This CDR3 spans 14 amino acids.

The rearrangement joins TRBV9 to TRBJ1-2, with D perhaps matching TRBD1 (6 bases). Trimming left V 4 bases short and J 5 bases short, with 15 bases between. CDR3 size: 14 residues. Germline assignment: CDR1 SGDLS and CDR2 YYNGEE. In DNA form, the CDR3 reads TGTGCCAGCAGCCCCCAGGACAGCGCTTATGGCTACACCTTC. Its translation: CASSPQDSAYGYTF.

V is TRBV4-2 and J is TRBJ1-5; no reliable D call. V was clipped by 0 bases and J by 10 bases, with 22 bases between them. The length of the CDR3 is 17 residues. Germline-derived CDR1 and CDR2 are LGHNA and YNFKEQ. CDR3 in DNA: TGTGCCAGCAGCCAAGACGCCGGCCCTACTAACACCAGCCCCCAGCATTTT. Its protein is CASSQDAGPTNTSPQHF.

J is TRBJ2-1 and V is TRBV9; possible D gene TRBD2, 6 bases. V was clipped by 4 bases and J by 6 bases, with 11 bases between them. The CDR3 has 13 amino acids. Germline V CDR1 and CDR2: SGDLS, YYNGEE. In nucleotides, the CDR3 is TGTGCCAGCAGCCTTCCGGGACTCAATGAGCAGTTCTTC. This gives the protein CASSLPGLNEQFF.

V and J are TRBV11-2 and TRBJ2-7; D may be TRBD2 (6 bases). V shed 4 bases and J shed 3 bases, with 16 bases lying between them. The CDR3 is made up of 15 amino acids. Germline CDR1 is SGHAT and CDR2 is FQNNGV. The CDR3 loop reads CASSSPPRTIYEQYF. The CDR3 DNA reads TGTGCCAGCAGCTCCCCCCCGAGGACTATCTACGAGCAGTACTTC.

There are a few counts of this clone. The chain joins TRBV30 to TRBJ1-3; a weak D match, TRBD1 (6 bases). CDR3 length: 14 amino acids. CDR1 and CDR2 (germline): GTSNPN, SVGIG (reference sequence). Trimming took 3 bases from V and 9 from J, leaving 18 bases between them. CDR3 protein: CAWRPGQGPGTIYF. In DNA, the CDR3 is TGTGCCTGGAGACCGGGGCAGGGGCCGGGCACCATATATTTT.

This chain uses TRBV5-6 with TRBJ1-6; TRBD1 might be the D (6 bases). V lost 1 base to trimming and J lost 7 bases, with 15 bases between them. The CDR3 length is 16 residues. Per germline, CDR1 SGHDT and CDR2 YYEEEE. The CDR3 loop reads CASSLRGAIRNSPLHF. The CDR3, as DNA: TGTGCCAGCAGCTTGCGGGGGGCGATTCGCAATTCACCCCTCCACTTT. Looking up the rest from reference TRBV5-6 and TRBJ1-6 gives the full variable domain: DAGVTQSPTHLIKTRGQQVTLRCSPKSGHDTVSWYQQALGQGPQFIFQYYEEEERQRGNFPDRFSGHQFPNYSSELNVNALLLGDSALYLCASSLRGAIRNSPLHFGNGTRLTVT.

This clone was seen repeatedly, ten times or more. The chain combines TRBV3-1 (or the pseudogene TRBV3-2) with TRBJ2-5; D is perhaps TRBD1 (6 bases). Trimming cost V 4 bases and J 6 bases, with 18 bases left between them. This CDR3 is built from 15 residues. Germline-derived CDR1 and CDR2 are LGHDT and YNNKEL (reference sequence). CDR3 protein: CASSLDSGSGQTQYF. The CDR3 nucleotides read TGTGCCAGCAGCCTGGACAGCGGATCAGGGCAGACCCAGTACTTC.